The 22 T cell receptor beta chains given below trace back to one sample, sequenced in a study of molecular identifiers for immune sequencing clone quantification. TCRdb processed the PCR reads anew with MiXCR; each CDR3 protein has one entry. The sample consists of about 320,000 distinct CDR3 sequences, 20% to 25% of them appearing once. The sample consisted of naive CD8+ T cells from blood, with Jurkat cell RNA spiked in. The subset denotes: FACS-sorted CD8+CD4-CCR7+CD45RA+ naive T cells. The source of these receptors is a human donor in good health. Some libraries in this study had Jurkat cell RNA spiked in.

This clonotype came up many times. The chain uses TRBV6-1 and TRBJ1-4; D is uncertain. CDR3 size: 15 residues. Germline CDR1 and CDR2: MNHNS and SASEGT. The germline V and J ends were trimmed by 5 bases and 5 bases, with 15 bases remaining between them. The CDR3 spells CASSSYGGVNEKLFF. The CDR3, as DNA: TGTGCCAGCAGTTCCTACGGCGGGGTAAATGAAAAACTGTTTTTT.

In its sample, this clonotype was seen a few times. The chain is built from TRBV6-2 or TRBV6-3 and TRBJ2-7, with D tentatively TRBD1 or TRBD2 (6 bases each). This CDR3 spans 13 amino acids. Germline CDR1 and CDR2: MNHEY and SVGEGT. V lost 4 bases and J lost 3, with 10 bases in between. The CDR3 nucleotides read TGTGCCAGCAGTTTCGAGGGGGGCTACGAGCAGTACTTC. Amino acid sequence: CASSFEGGYEQYF.

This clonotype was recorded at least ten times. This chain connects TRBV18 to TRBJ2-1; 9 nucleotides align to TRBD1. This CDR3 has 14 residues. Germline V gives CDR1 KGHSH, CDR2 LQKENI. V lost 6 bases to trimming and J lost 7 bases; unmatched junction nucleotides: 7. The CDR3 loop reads CASSHGDRVNEQFF. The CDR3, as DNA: TGTGCCAGCTCCCACGGGGACAGGGTTAATGAGCAGTTCTTC.

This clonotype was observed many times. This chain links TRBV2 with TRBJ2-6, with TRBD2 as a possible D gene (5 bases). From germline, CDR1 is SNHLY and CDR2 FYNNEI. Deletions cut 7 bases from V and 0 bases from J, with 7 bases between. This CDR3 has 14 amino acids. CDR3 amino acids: CASTGNSGANVLTF. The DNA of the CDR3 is TGTGCCAGCACGGGGAACTCTGGGGCCAACGTCCTGACTTTC.

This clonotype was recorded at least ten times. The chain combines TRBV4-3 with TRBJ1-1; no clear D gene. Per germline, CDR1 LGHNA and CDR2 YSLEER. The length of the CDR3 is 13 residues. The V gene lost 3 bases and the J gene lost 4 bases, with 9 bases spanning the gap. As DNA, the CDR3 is TGCGCCAGCAGCCAGGGCTTTACCACTGAAGCTTTCTTT. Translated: CASSQGFTTEAFF.

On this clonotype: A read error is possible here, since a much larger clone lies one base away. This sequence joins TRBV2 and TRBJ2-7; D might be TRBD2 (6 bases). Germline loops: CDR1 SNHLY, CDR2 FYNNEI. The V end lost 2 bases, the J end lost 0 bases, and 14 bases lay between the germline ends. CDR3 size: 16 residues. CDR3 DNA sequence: TGTGCCAGCAGTGAATACGGGGCGGGGCTCTCCTACGAGCAGTACTTC. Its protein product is CASSEYGAGLSYEQYF.

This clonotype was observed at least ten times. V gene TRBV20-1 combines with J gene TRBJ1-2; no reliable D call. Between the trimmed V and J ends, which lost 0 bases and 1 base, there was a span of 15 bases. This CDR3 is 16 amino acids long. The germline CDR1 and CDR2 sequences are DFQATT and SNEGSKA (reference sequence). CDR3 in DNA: TGCAGTGCTAGAGATCTAGGGTATCAAGTTAACTATGGCTACACCTTC. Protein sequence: CSARDLGYQVNYGYTF.

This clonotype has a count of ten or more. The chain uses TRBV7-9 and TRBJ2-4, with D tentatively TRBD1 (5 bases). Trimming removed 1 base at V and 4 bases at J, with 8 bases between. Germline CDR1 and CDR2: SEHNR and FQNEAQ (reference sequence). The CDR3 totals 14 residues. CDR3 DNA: TGTGCCAGCAGCTTAGGGACAATGAAAAACATTCAGTACTTC. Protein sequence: CASSLGTMKNIQYF.

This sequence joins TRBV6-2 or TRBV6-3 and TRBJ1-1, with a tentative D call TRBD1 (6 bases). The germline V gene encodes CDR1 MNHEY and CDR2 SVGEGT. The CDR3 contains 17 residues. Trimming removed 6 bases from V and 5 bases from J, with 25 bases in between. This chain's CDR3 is CASSYDRQEGEDTEAFF. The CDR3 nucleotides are TGTGCCAGCAGCTACGATAGACAGGAGGGGGAGGATACTGAAGCTTTCTTT.

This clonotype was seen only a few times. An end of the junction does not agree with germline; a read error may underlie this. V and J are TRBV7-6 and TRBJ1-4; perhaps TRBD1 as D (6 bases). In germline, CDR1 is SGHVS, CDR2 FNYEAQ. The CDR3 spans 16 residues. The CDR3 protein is CASSYTGQPNNVKLFF. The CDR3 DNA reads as TGTGCCAGCAGTTACACCGGACAGCCGAATAATGTAAAACTGTTTTTT.

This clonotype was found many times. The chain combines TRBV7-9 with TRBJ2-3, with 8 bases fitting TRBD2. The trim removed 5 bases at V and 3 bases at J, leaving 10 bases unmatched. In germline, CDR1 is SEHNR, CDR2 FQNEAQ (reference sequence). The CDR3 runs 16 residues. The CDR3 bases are TGTGCCAGCAGCATGTCAAGCGGGGGCCTAACAGATACGCAGTATTTT. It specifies CASSMSSGGLTDTQYF.

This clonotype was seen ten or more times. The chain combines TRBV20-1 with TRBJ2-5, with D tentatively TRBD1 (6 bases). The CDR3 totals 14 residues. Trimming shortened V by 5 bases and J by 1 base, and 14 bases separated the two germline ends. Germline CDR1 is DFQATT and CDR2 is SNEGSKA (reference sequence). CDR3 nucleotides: TGCAGTGCTTCCTCAGGGGCTACCCAAGAGACCCAGTACTTC. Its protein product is CSASSGATQETQYF.

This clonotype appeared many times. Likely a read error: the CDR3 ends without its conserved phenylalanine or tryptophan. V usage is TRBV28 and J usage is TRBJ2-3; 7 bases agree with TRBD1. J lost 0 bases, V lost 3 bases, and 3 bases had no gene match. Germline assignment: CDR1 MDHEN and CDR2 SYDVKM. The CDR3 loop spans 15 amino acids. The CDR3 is CASSFGTESTDTQYL. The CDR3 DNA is TGTGCCAGCAGTTTCGGGACAGAGAGCACAGATACGCAGTATCTT.

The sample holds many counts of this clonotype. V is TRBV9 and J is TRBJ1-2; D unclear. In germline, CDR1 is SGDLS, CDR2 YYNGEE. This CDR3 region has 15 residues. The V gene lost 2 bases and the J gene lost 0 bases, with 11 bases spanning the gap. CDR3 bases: TGTGCCAGCAGCGTCGATTGGACGGCTAACTATGGCTACACCTTC. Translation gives CASSVDWTANYGYTF.

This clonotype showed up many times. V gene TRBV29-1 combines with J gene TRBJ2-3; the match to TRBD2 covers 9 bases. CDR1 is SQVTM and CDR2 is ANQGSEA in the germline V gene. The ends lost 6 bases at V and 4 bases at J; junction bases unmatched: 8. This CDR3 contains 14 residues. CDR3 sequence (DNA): TGCAGCGTCGATCTGGCGGGGGGGCCAGATACGCAGTATTTT. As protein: CSVDLAGGPDTQYF.

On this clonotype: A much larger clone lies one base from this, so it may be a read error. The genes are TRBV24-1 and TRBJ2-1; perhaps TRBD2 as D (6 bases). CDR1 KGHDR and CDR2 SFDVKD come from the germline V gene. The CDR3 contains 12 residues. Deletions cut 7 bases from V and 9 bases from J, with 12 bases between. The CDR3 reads CATRGAGGEQFF. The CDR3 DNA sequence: TGTGCCACCAGAGGCGCCGGGGGTGAGCAGTTCTTC.

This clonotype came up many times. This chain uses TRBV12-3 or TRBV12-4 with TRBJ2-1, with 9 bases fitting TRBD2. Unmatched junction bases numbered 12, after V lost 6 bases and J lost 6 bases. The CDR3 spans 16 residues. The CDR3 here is CASSPGGGGAFNEQFF. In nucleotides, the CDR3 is TGTGCCAGCAGCCCGGGGGGCGGGGGGGCCTTCAATGAGCAGTTCTTC.

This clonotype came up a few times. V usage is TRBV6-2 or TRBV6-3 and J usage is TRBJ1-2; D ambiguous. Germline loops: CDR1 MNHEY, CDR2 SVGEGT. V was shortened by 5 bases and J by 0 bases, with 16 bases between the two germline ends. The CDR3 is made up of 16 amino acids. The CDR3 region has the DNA TGTGCCAGCAGTATCCTGGACGACGAGACTAACTATGGCTACACCTTC. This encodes CASSILDDETNYGYTF.

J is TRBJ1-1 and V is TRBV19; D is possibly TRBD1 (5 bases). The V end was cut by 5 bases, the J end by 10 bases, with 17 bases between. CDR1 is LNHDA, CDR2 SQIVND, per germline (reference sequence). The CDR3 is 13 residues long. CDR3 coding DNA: TGTGCCAGTAGTTCCTCCGGGACGGGTGGAGCTTTCTTT. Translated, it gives CASSSSGTGGAFF.

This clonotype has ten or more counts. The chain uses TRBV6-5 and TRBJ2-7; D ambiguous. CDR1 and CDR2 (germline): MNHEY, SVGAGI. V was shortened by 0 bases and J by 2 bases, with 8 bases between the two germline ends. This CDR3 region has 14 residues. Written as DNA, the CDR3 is TGTGCCAGCAGTTACTCGCCAGAGACCTACGAGCAGTACTTC. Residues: CASSYSPETYEQYF.

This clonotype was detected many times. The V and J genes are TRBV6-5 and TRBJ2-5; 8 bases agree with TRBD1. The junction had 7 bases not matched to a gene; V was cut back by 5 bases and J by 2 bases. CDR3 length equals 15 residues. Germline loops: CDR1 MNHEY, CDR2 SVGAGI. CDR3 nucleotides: TGTGCCAGCAGTGCTGGGACAGGAGCACAAGAGACCCAGTACTTC. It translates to CASSAGTGAQETQYF.

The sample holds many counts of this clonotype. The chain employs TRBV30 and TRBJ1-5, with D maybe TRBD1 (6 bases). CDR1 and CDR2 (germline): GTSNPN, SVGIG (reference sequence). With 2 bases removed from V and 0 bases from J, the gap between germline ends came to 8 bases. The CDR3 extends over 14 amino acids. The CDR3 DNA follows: TGTGCCTGGAGTCGGACAGCTAGCAATCAGCCCCAGCATTTT. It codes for CAWSRTASNQPQHF. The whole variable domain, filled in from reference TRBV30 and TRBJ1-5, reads SQTIHQWPATLVQPVGSPLSLECTVEGTSNPNLYWYRQAAGRGLQLLFYSVGIGQISSEVPQNLSASRPQDRQFILSSKKLLLSDSGFYLCAWSRTASNQPQHFGDGTRLSIL.